This note documents a single T cell receptor beta chain sequence. Its antigen is unidentified. The sample is drawn from a study of T-cell reconstitution after alpha-beta-depleted transplantation in children. General study results and limits: T-cell numbers and diversity, one year after transplant, stemmed largely from T cells that were newly produced. Some patients' high day-60 TCRbeta diversity was traced to surviving recipient T cells and thymic progenitors.

Researchers prepared the TCRbeta library using unique molecular identifiers, the study reports. Using its own MiXCR run on the PCR reads, TCRdb lists one record per CDR3 protein. Of 900,000 or so distinct CDR3 sequences in the sample, roughly 15% were seen once. This CDR3 comprises 13 residues. Trimming pared 3 bases from V and 3 bases from J, leaving 9 bases between. This TCR was sampled from a male patient between 10 and 17 years old who had a stem cell transplant for acute lymphoblastic leukemia, so the T cells may come from the graft donor. V is TRBV12-3 or TRBV12-4 and J is TRBJ2-7; no firm D call. The input for sequencing was PBMCs, mostly from graft donor cells, taken 360 days after TCRalphabeta/CD19-depleted stem cell transplant. Here the CDR3 reads CASSFRWLYEQYF. The DNA for the CDR3 is TGTGCCAGCAGTTTTCGATGGCTCTACGAGCAGTACTTC.